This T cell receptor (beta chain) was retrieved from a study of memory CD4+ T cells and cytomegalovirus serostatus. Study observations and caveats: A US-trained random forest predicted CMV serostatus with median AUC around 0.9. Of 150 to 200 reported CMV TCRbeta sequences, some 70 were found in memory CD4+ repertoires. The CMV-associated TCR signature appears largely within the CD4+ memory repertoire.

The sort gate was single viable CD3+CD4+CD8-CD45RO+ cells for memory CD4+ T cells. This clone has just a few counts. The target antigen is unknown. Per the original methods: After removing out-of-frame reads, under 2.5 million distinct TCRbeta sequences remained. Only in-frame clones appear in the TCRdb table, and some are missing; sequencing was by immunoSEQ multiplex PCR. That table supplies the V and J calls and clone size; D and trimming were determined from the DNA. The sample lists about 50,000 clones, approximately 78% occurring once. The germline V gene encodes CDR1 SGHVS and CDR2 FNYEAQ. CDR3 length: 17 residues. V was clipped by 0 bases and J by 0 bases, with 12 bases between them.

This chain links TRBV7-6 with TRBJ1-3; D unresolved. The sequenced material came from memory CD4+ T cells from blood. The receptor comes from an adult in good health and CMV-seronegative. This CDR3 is CASSLARETRSGNTIYF. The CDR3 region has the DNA TGTGCCAGCAGCTTAGCAAGGGAAACTCGCTCTGGAAACACCATATATTTT. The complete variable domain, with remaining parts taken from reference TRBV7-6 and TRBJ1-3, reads GAGVSQSPRYKVTKRGQDVALRCDPISGHVSLYWYRQALGQGPEFLTYFNYEAQQDKSGLPNDRFSAERPEGSISTLTIQRTEQRDSAMYRCASSLARETRSGNTIYFGEGSWLTVV.